The 29 T cell receptor beta chains below were found in one sample sequenced in a study of cytomegalovirus exposure and HLA in healthy donors. PCR was performed using 60 Vbeta and 13 Jbeta primers. Using immunoSEQ multiplex PCR, the repertoire was profiled, and TCRdb retains in-frame clones only, with some absent. The sample carries roughly 130,000 clones, approximately 80% recorded once. The sample was PBMCs. These receptors were taken from a woman under 30 in good health and CMV-seropositive.

The CDR3 is CASSYSTRGNTEAFF. The CDR3 DNA follows: TGTGCCAGCAGTTACTCAACCAGAGGGAACACTGAAGCTTTCTTT. The chain is built from TRBV6-5 and TRBJ1-1; D not resolved. Trimming cost V 0 bases and J 1 base, with 9 bases left between them. The germline V gene encodes CDR1 MNHEY and CDR2 SVGAGI. This CDR3 comprises 15 residues.

J is TRBJ2-7 and V is TRBV5-4; D is ambiguous. Germline loops: CDR1 SGHNT, CDR2 YYREEE (reference sequence). Trimming shortened V by 2 bases and J by 5 bases, and 8 bases separated the two germline ends. The CDR3 has 12 residues. CDR3 in DNA: TGTGCCAGCAGCTTTGGGCCTAACGAGCAGTACTTC. As protein: CASSFGPNEQYF.

The rearrangement joins TRBV10-3 to TRBJ1-1; TRBD1 matches 11 bases. The length of the CDR3 is 13 residues. Germline CDR1 ENHRY, CDR2 SYGVKD. J gave up 3 bases and V 6 bases, and 0 bases lay outside the gene matches. The CDR3 protein is CAIRGQGDTEAFF. In DNA, the CDR3 is TGTGCCATCAGGGGACAGGGGGACACTGAAGCTTTCTTT.

V usage is TRBV4-2 and J usage is TRBJ1-1; no firm D call. The CDR3 loop spans 15 amino acids. V was trimmed by 5 bases and J by 1 base, leaving 14 bases between them. Germline CDR1 LGHNA, CDR2 YNFKEQ. CDR3 bases: TGTGCCAGCAGCTCAATTCAGAGGGAGAACACTGAAGCTTTCTTT. It translates to CASSSIQRENTEAFF.

The chain carries TRBV7-3 and TRBJ2-7, with 8 bases fitting TRBD1. The J segment lost 3 bases and the V segment lost 11 bases, leaving 12 bases of the junction unmatched. CDR1 SGHTA and CDR2 FQGTGA come from the germline V gene. This CDR3 has 14 amino acids. The CDR3 spells CAGQPRDRNYEQYF. The DNA of the CDR3 is TGTGCCGGCCAACCGCGGGACAGGAACTACGAGCAGTACTTC.

CDR3 amino acids: CASGLARGIGYTF. The CDR3 DNA reads as TGTGCTAGTGGTTTGGCCCGGGGGATTGGCTACACCTTC. This rearrangement joins TRBV12-5 to TRBJ1-2; possibly TRBD1 for D (5 bases). Germline V gene sequence: CDR1 LGHNT, CDR2 FRNRAP. The CDR3 sequence is 13 residues long. V lost 1 base, J lost 7 bases, and 10 bases lay in between. Full variable domain (remainder filled in from reference TRBV12-5 and TRBJ1-2): DARVTQTPRHKVTEMGQEVTMRCQPILGHNTVFWYRQTMMQGLELLAYFRNRAPLDDSGMPKDRFSAEMPDATLATLKIQPSEPRDSAVYFCASGLARGIGYTFGSGTRLTVV.

This clone has just one count. The DNA for the CDR3 is TGTGCCAGCAGTTCCCCTGACACGCCGTCCGGAAACACCATATATTTT. Translating it yields CASSSPDTPSGNTIYF. The chain combines TRBV6-6 with TRBJ1-3; D unclear. Deletions cut 4 bases from V and 4 bases from J, with 17 bases between. Looked up from germline, CDR1 is MNHNY and CDR2 is SVGAGI (reference sequence). The CDR3 has 16 amino acids.

This clone was picked up one time. The chain uses TRBV9 and TRBJ1-1; 9 bases map to TRBD1. This CDR3 comprises 14 residues. Germline CDR1 is SGDLS and CDR2 is YYNGEE. After removal of 4 bases from V and 3 bases from J, the junction contained 4 bases not matched to a gene. The DNA of the CDR3 is TGTGCCAGCAGCCGGGGACAGGGTTACACTGAAGCTTTCTTT. Translation: CASSRGQGYTEAFF. Full variable domain (outside the CDR3, taken from reference TRBV9 and TRBJ1-1): DSGVTQTPKHLITATGQRVTLRCSPRSGDLSVYWYQQSLDQGLQFLIQYYNGEERAKGNILERFSAQQFPDLHSELNLSSLELGDSALYFCASSRGQGYTEAFFGQGTRLTVV.

The chain combines TRBV5-6 with TRBJ2-2; D not certain. V lost 0 bases and J 1 base, leaving 4 bases between the germline ends. In germline, CDR1 is SGHDT, CDR2 YYEEEE. The CDR3 has 14 residues. The CDR3, as DNA: TGTGCCAGCAGCTTGGGAGGGAACACCGGGGAGCTGTTTTTT. Its protein product is CASSLGGNTGELFF.

The V gene is TRBV7-7, the J gene TRBJ2-3, with D possibly TRBD2 on 7 matching bases. Between the trimmed V and J ends, which lost 0 bases and 0 bases, there was a span of 10 bases. Germline CDR1 SSHAT, CDR2 FNYEAQ (reference sequence). There are 16 residues in the CDR3. The DNA for the CDR3 is TGTGCCAGCAGCTTAGCGGGGGGGGCTAGCACAGATACGCAGTATTTT. Protein sequence: CASSLAGGASTDTQYF.

The chain is built from TRBV6-5 and TRBJ1-2; 8 bases align to TRBD1. Germline CDR1 and CDR2: MNHEY and SVGAGI. CDR3 length: 14 residues. V dropped 6 bases and J dropped 6; count of bases not matched to a gene: 9. In DNA, the CDR3 is TGTGCCAGCAGAGACGGGACAGGTGGGAATGGCTACACCTTC. Protein: CASRDGTGGNGYTF.

The V gene is TRBV6-5, the J gene TRBJ1-1; no reliable D call. The V end lost 0 bases, the J end lost 4 bases, and 12 bases lay between the germline ends. Germline V lookup: CDR1 MNHEY, CDR2 SVGAGI. The CDR3 covers 15 residues. The CDR3 sequence: CASSYSPPRGTEAFF. CDR3 coding DNA: TGTGCCAGCAGTTACTCCCCCCCTCGAGGCACTGAAGCTTTCTTT.

The chain has TRBV5-1 and TRBJ2-2, with 9 bases identical to TRBD2. Per the germline V gene, CDR1 is SGHRS and CDR2 is YFSETQ. The CDR3 covers 14 residues. V dropped 4 bases and J dropped 7; count of bases not matched to a gene: 5. CDR3 region: CASSTGLAYGELFF. DNA of the CDR3: TGCGCCAGCAGCACGGGACTAGCTTACGGGGAGCTGTTTTTT.

The chain links TRBV29-1 to TRBJ2-7, with a weak D call TRBD2 (5 bases). This CDR3 is built from 15 residues. With 1 base removed from V and 0 bases from J, the gap between germline ends came to 13 bases. Germline V lookup: CDR1 SQVTM, CDR2 ANQGSEA. This CDR3 reads CSVEAEGRSSYEQYF. CDR3 nucleotides: TGCAGCGTTGAAGCGGAAGGGAGAAGCTCCTACGAGCAGTACTTC.

This clone occurred once. The chain links TRBV27 to TRBJ2-1, with D maybe TRBD1 (5 bases). Germline values: CDR1 MNHEY, CDR2 SMNVEV (reference sequence). V dropped 4 bases and J dropped 12 bases, with 28 bases sitting between them. This CDR3 region has 17 residues. CDR3 nucleotides: TGTGCCAGCAGTTCTATGGGATGGCAGGGCCCTCAATGGGGGCAGTTCTTC. This translates into CASSSMGWQGPQWGQFF.

The V call is TRBV11-1, the J call TRBJ2-5; the match to TRBD2 covers 8 bases. V lost 5 bases to trimming and J lost 2 bases; unmatched junction nucleotides: 10. The CDR3 has 16 residues. Germline assignment: CDR1 SGHAT and CDR2 FQDESV (reference sequence). The CDR3 spells CASSLTAGALQETQYF. The CDR3 coding sequence is TGTGCCAGCAGCCTCACAGCGGGGGCCCTACAAGAGACCCAGTACTTC. Full variable domain (missing parts from reference TRBV11-1 and TRBJ2-5): EAEVAQSPRYKITEKSQAVAFWCDPISGHATLYWYRQILGQGPELLVQFQDESVVDDSQLPKDRFSAERLKGVDSTLKIQPAELGDSAMYLCASSLTAGALQETQYFGPGTRLLVL.

The genes are TRBV2 and TRBJ2-1; 15 bases are a match to TRBD2. CDR3 size: 18 residues. Germline V CDR1 and CDR2: SNHLY, FYNNEI. The V and J ends lost 6 bases and 0 bases, in that order; junction bases with no gene match: 6. The CDR3 reads CASSSGLAGGDSYNEQFF. CDR3 nucleotide sequence: TGTGCCAGCAGCAGTGGACTAGCGGGGGGGGACTCCTACAATGAGCAGTTCTTC.

This chain connects TRBV2 to TRBJ2-3; D might be TRBD1 (5 bases). V gave up 6 bases and J gave up 7 bases, with 14 bases separating them. The CDR3 sequence is 13 residues long. The germline V gene has CDR1 SNHLY and CDR2 FYNNEI. The CDR3 region has the DNA TGTGCCAGCAGAGGAAACCAGGGATATACGCAGTATTTT. It yields the protein CASRGNQGYTQYF.

CDR3 in DNA: TGTGCCAGCAGCCCGAGGACAGGGCTCTATGAGCAGTTCTTC. As protein: CASSPRTGLYEQFF. The chain employs TRBV7-2 and TRBJ2-1, with 8 bases aligning to TRBD1. V lost 5 bases, J lost 8 bases, and 8 bases stayed unmatched. The germline V gene has CDR1 SGHTA and CDR2 FQGNSA. The CDR3 contains 14 residues.

The chain carries TRBV6-1 and TRBJ2-7; D is perhaps TRBD2 (5 bases). V lost 3 bases, J lost 2 bases, and 11 bases lay in between. CDR3 size: 14 residues. Germline V gene sequence: CDR1 MNHNS, CDR2 SASEGT. The CDR3, as DNA: TGTGCCAGCAGTGAGGCGGGTCCTCCCTACGAGCAGTACTTC. Its translation is CASSEAGPPYEQYF.

This chain links TRBV15 with TRBJ2-5; possibly TRBD1 for D (5 bases). Trimming shortened V by 0 bases and J by 1 base, and 9 bases separated the two germline ends. The CDR3 runs to 15 residues. CDR1 LNHNV and CDR2 YYDKDF come from the germline V gene (reference sequence). The CDR3 coding sequence is TGTGCCACCAGCAGAGATGGGGCGTCCCAAGAGACCCAGTACTTC. Translation: CATSRDGASQETQYF.

V usage is TRBV6-1 and J usage is TRBJ2-1; 11 bases line up with TRBD2. Germline V CDR1 and CDR2: MNHNS, SASEGT. The V and J ends lost 4 bases and 4 bases, in that order; junction bases with no gene match: 3. This CDR3 has 15 amino acids. CDR3 nucleotide sequence: TGTGCCAGCAGTGGCCTAGCGGGGGGATACAATGAGCAGTTCTTC. Residues: CASSGLAGGYNEQFF.

The chain uses TRBV7-9 and TRBJ1-5; D is undetermined. Trimming removed 3 bases from V and 12 bases from J, with 12 bases in between. The CDR3 covers 12 residues. The V gene's germline CDR1 is SEHNR and CDR2 FQNEAQ (reference sequence). CDR3 nucleotides: TGTGCCAGCAGCTTTTTAAACTCGGTCCAGCATTTT. The encoded protein is CASSFLNSVQHF. Based on the CDR3 plus reference TRBV7-9 and TRBJ1-5, the full variable domain is DTGVSQNPRHKITKRGQNVTFRCDPISEHNRLYWYRQTLGQGPEFLTYFQNEAQLEKSRLLSDRFSAERPKGSFSTLEIQRTEQGDSAMYLCASSFLNSVQHFGDGTRLSIL.

The chain uses TRBV9 and TRBJ1-6; possibly TRBD1 for D (6 bases). CDR1 SGDLS and CDR2 YYNGEE come from the germline V gene. The CDR3 loop spans 13 amino acids. The germline V and J ends were trimmed by 6 bases and 7 bases, with 11 bases remaining between them. The CDR3 is CASTRTENSPLHF. As DNA, the CDR3 is TGTGCCAGCACCAGGACAGAGAATTCACCCCTCCACTTT.

This clone has a handful of counts. CDR3 residues: CASSEMGLAGSTDTQYF. The DNA of the CDR3 is TGTGCCAGCAGTGAAATGGGGCTAGCGGGGTCCACAGATACGCAGTATTTT. The V call is TRBV2, the J call TRBJ2-3; 9 bases map to TRBD2. Germline V gives CDR1 SNHLY, CDR2 FYNNEI. The CDR3 is 17 amino acids. After removal of 2 bases from V and 2 bases from J, the junction contained 8 bases not matched to a gene.

The gene calls are TRBV4-1 and TRBJ1-4, with a possible D match to TRBD1 (5 bases). V lost 3 bases and J lost 4, with 12 bases in between. The CDR3 runs to 15 residues. CDR1 is MGHRA and CDR2 is YSYEKL in the germline V gene. For the CDR3, the DNA is TGCGCCAGCAGCCAGACTGGGGGGTTTAATGAAAAACTGTTTTTT. Translating it yields CASSQTGGFNEKLFF.

The chain recombines TRBV27 with TRBJ2-3; 8 bases fit TRBD1. In germline, CDR1 is MNHEY, CDR2 SMNVEV (reference sequence). V shed 2 bases and J 1 base; nucleotides not matched to a gene: 8. The length of the CDR3 is 17 residues. The CDR3 DNA sequence: TGTGCCAGCAGTTTACCCGGGACAGGTCTAGGCACAGATACGCAGTATTTT. Residues: CASSLPGTGLGTDTQYF.

The rearrangement links TRBV27 to TRBJ1-5; no reliable D call. The CDR3 has 15 residues. Germline CDR1 is MNHEY and CDR2 is SMNVEV (reference sequence). Trimming pared 8 bases from V and 2 bases from J, leaving 16 bases between. The CDR3 DNA sequence: TGTGCCAGCTCTACCGGACTTACAGGCAATCAGCCCCAGCATTTT. Its translation is CASSTGLTGNQPQHF.

This sequence joins TRBV2 and TRBJ1-2; D not resolved. Trimming took 3 bases from V and 5 from J, leaving 7 bases between them. The germline V gene encodes CDR1 SNHLY and CDR2 FYNNEI. The CDR3 spans 12 residues. CDR3 DNA sequence: TGTGCCAGCAGTGAGGAGGCATATGGCTACACCTTC. Protein: CASSEEAYGYTF.